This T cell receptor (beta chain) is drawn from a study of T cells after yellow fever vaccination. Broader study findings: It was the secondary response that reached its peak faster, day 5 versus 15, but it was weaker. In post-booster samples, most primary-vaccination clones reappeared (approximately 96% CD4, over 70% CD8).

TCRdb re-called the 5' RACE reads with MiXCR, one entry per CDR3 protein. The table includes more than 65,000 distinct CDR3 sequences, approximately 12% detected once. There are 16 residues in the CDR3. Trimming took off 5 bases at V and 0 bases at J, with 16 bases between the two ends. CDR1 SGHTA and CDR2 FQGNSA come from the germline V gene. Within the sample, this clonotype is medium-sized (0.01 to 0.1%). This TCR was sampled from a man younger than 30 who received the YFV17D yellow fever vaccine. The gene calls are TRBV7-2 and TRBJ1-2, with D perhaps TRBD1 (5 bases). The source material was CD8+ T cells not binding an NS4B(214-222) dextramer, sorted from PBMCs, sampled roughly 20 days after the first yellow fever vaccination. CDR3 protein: CASSPPWGSTNYGYTF. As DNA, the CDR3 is TGTGCCAGCAGCCCCCCTTGGGGCTCGACTAACTATGGCTACACCTTC.